This T cell receptor (beta chain) was found in a study of a mutant IDH1 vaccine in newly diagnosed glioma. The table came from immunoSEQ multiplex PCR; TCRdb's copy has only in-frame clones and leaves some out. In the table there are some 21,000 clones, 84% of which are singletons. CDR3 length: 15 amino acids. Trimming took 0 bases from V and 11 from J, leaving 19 bases between them. Germline V gene lookup returns CDR1 SGHTA and CDR2 FQGTGA. Described time point: week 47, end of study. A 20-mer mutant IDH1 peptide at 300 ug was injected subcutaneously with topical imiquimod. The sample holds one count of this clone. The antigen is not known.

The gene calls are TRBV7-3 and TRBJ1-1; D is possibly TRBD1 (6 bases). This TCR derives from a man aged 40-49 years with glioma. The material was PBMCs, obtained from a glioma patient whose treatment included an IDH1 peptide vaccine. The CDR3 loop is CASSLTQGSRRGAFF. Here the CDR3 DNA reads TGTGCCAGCAGCTTAACGCAGGGGTCACGAAGAGGGGCTTTCTTT.